The clone carrying this TCR beta chain was picked up one time. The data stem from a study of T cell changes during pregnancy in multiple sclerosis. The repertoire was sequenced with immunoSEQ multiplex PCR; TCRdb's copy has only in-frame clones and lacks some. Here the sample spans approximately 45,000 clones, approximately 81% being singletons. V lost 0 bases to trimming and J lost 4 bases, with 10 bases between them. The germline V gene has CDR1 MNHEY and CDR2 SVGAGI. The CDR3 sequence is 16 residues long. This clonotype originated in a female donor with multiple sclerosis, enrolled in a pregnancy study. The specimen comprised CD4+ T cells from peripheral blood mononuclear cells, sampled before pregnancy. This sequence joins TRBV6-5 and TRBJ1-6; D is unclear. The CDR3, as DNA: TGTGCCAGCAGTTACTCCTCCAGTGCTTATAATTCACCCCTCCACTTT. Protein product: CASSYSSSAYNSPLHF.